This T cell receptor (beta chain) was identified during a study of blood T cell repertoires in COVID-19. Clones were read by immunoSEQ multiplex PCR, and TCRdb kept only the in-frame ones, dropping some. The data hold approximately 240,000 clones, with under 85% observed a single time. Germline CDR1 reads SGHTA; CDR2 reads FQGTGA. The V and J ends lost 2 bases and 2 bases respectively, with 9 bases between them. The CDR3 runs 14 residues. This clone showed up just a few times. The V gene is TRBV7-3, the J gene TRBJ1-1, with D perhaps TRBD1 (5 bases). The sequencing sample was made of peripheral blood. This sequence originates from a human donor in a cohort sampled during active COVID-19. CDR3 sequence: CASSLGGTNTEAFF. CDR3 DNA: TGTGCCAGCAGCTTAGGGGGGACTAACACTGAAGCTTTCTTT.